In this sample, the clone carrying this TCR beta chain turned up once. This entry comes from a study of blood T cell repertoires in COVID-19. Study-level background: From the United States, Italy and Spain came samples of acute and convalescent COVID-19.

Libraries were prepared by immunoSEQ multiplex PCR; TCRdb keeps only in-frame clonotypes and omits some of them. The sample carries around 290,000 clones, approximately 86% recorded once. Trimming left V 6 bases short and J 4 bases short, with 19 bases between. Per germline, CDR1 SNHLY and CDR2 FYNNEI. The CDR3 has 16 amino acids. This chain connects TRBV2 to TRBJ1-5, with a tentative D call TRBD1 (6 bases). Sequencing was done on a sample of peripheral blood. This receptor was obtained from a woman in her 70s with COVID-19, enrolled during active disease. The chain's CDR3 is CASRSGQRSTNQPQHF. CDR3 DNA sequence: TGTGCCAGCAGGTCTGGACAGAGAAGTACTAATCAGCCCCAGCATTTT.